The TCR beta chain described here comes from a study of post-analysis software for immune sequencing data. The study's findings and limits: Roughly five TRBV segments were significantly more frequent in patients than in controls. TRBV5-6, TRBV5-1 and TRBV20-1 were among these segments.

In regard to this clonotype: Its antigen remains unknown. The junction shows a germline mismatch at one end, possibly a read error.

The authors incorporated unique molecular identifiers into the TCR beta cDNA libraries. One entry per CDR3 protein, called by TCRdb with MiXCR from the PCR reads. The sample holds roughly 800,000 distinct CDR3 sequences, just over 45% seen once. The CDR3 is made up of 18 amino acids. Germline loops: CDR1 KGHSH, CDR2 LQKENI. V is TRBV18 and J is TRBJ2-7; 11 bases match TRBD1. The receptor was derived from a girl between 10 and 17 years old with multiple sclerosis. Sequenced: blood. The CDR3 spells CASSRKPTGQGVAWEQYF. CDR3 bases: TGTGCCAGTTCACGAAAACCTACGGGACAGGGGGTGGCGTGGGAGCAGTACTTC. The full variable domain, rest sourced from reference TRBV18 and TRBJ2-7, is NAGVMQNPRHLVRRRGQEARLRCSPMKGHSHVYWYRQLPEEGLKFMVYLQKENIIDESGMPKERFSAEFPKEGPSILRIQQVVRGDSAAYFCASSRKPTGQGVAWEQYFGPGTRLTVT.